These 32 T cell receptor beta chains share one sample of origin, sequenced in a study of shared clonotypes between healthy human individuals. Assay: immunoSEQ multiplex PCR; the TCRdb copy retains only in-frame clones and omits some. The sample lists 500,000 to 650,000 clones, roughly four fifths occurring once. The specimen sequenced was PBMCs. The receptors derive from a woman between 40 and 55 years old in good health. Some clones in this sample may be carry-over from other donors' samples.

The rearrangement uses TRBV7-9 and TRBJ2-1; TRBD2 aligns across 8 bases. Germline values: CDR1 SEHNR, CDR2 FQNEAQ (reference sequence). This CDR3 spans 13 amino acids. V lost 5 bases and J lost 9; bases outside the gene matches: 6. CDR3 sequence (DNA): TGTGCCAGCAGCCAGACTAGCGTTGGTGAGCAGTTCTTC. Residues: CASSQTSVGEQFF.

This chain joins TRBV7-3 and TRBJ2-1; the match to TRBD2 covers 10 bases. V lost 5 bases to trimming and J lost 8 bases; unmatched junction nucleotides: 3. Looked up from germline, CDR1 is SGHTA and CDR2 is FQGTGA. This CDR3 region has 13 residues. The CDR3 reads CASSRLAGDEQFF. The CDR3, as DNA: TGTGCCAGCAGCCGACTAGCGGGCGATGAGCAGTTCTTC.

V and J are TRBV7-2 and TRBJ2-2, with a weak D call TRBD2 (5 bases). This CDR3 spans 15 amino acids. Germline CDR1 and CDR2: SGHTA and FQGNSA. V was trimmed by 2 bases and J by 4 bases, leaving 11 bases between them. The CDR3 DNA reads as TGTGCCAGCAGCTTAAGAGGGTTGGGCACCGGGGAGCTGTTTTTT. It codes for CASSLRGLGTGELFF.

This clone occurred once. The chain couples TRBV10-2 to TRBJ2-7, with 7 bases fitting TRBD2. V was clipped by 5 bases and J by 6 bases; unmatched bases: 13. The CDR3 runs 15 residues. From germline, CDR1 is WSHSY and CDR2 SAAADI. Here the CDR3 DNA reads TGCGCCAGCAGTCCGACTAGCTCATCTGGGGGCGAGCAGTACTTC. This codes for CASSPTSSSGGEQYF.

V and J are TRBV11-2 and TRBJ2-5; 10 nucleotides line up with TRBD2. There are 15 residues in the CDR3. Germline CDR1 reads SGHAT; CDR2 reads FQNNGV. V lost 5 bases and J lost 6; bases outside the gene matches: 9. The CDR3: CASSNVAGGLKTQYF. CDR3 coding DNA: TGTGCCAGCAGCAACGTAGCGGGAGGTTTAAAGACCCAGTACTTC.

This clone was picked up a small number of times. V and J are TRBV6-1 and TRBJ1-1; TRBD1 matches at 7 bases. V was pared by 3 bases and J by 5 bases, with 15 bases of the junction left unmatched. Germline CDR1 MNHNS, CDR2 SASEGT. The CDR3 extends over 17 amino acids. The CDR3 reads CASSDVFGRGLGTEAFF. The CDR3 nucleotides are TGTGCCAGCAGTGATGTTTTCGGTAGGGGGCTAGGAACTGAAGCTTTCTTT.

The rearrangement uses TRBV7-2 and TRBJ2-2; no clear D. V was clipped by 2 bases and J by 0 bases, with 7 bases between them. The CDR3 runs 15 residues. Germline V lookup: CDR1 SGHTA, CDR2 FQGNSA. CDR3: CASSLMGSNTGELFF. The CDR3 DNA is TGTGCCAGCAGCTTAATGGGATCGAACACCGGGGAGCTGTTTTTT. Full variable domain (outside the CDR3, taken from reference TRBV7-2 and TRBJ2-2): GAGVSQSPSNKVTEKGKDVELRCDPISGHTALYWYRQSLGQGLEFLIYFQGNSAPDKSGLPSDRFSAERTGGSVSTLTIQRTQQEDSAVYLCASSLMGSNTGELFFGEGSRLTVL.

The rearrangement links TRBV2 to TRBJ1-1, with TRBD1 as a possible D gene (5 bases). This CDR3 spans 13 amino acids. Trimming stripped 7 bases from V and 3 bases from J, with 12 bases between. CDR1 is SNHLY and CDR2 is FYNNEI in the germline V gene. CDR3 in amino acids: CASMKGLDTEAFF. CDR3 in DNA: TGTGCCAGCATGAAGGGGTTGGACACTGAAGCTTTCTTT. Together with reference TRBV2 and TRBJ1-1, the CDR3 gives the full variable domain: EPEVTQTPSHQVTQMGQEVILRCVPISNHLYFYWYRQILGQKVEFLVSFYNNEISEKSEIFDDQFSVERPDGSNFTLKIRSTKLEDSAMYFCASMKGLDTEAFFGQGTRLTVV.

This chain links TRBV11-2 with TRBJ2-7, with D uncertain. The CDR3 totals 14 residues. V lost 4 bases to trimming and J lost 4 bases, with 14 bases between them. Germline CDR1 is SGHAT and CDR2 is FQNNGV. DNA of the CDR3: TGTGCCAGCAGCTCCGGTCCGCCTAAATACGAGCAGTACTTC. Translation: CASSSGPPKYEQYF.

CDR3 sequence (DNA): TGTGCCAGCAGTTACTCCCCCGACAGTCCCTTGGAGCAGTACTTC. Translating it yields CASSYSPDSPLEQYF. V gene TRBV6-5 combines with J gene TRBJ2-7, with D possibly TRBD1 on 5 matching bases. CDR3 length: 15 amino acids. The V and J ends lost 0 bases and 7 bases respectively, with 16 bases between them. In germline, CDR1 is MNHEY, CDR2 SVGAGI.

The CDR3 protein is CAISGRGGADTQYF. CDR3 DNA sequence: TGTGCCATCAGTGGCCGGGGAGGTGCGGATACGCAGTATTTT. V is TRBV10-3 and J is TRBJ2-3; D possibly corresponds to TRBD2 (6 bases). The CDR3 covers 14 residues. Trimming pared 4 bases from V and 6 bases from J, leaving 14 bases between. Germline V lookup: CDR1 ENHRY, CDR2 SYGVKD.

The gene calls are TRBV2 and TRBJ1-1; possible D gene TRBD1, 5 bases. CDR1 and CDR2 from the germline V gene are SNHLY and FYNNEI. The length of the CDR3 is 13 residues. Trimming removed 6 bases at V and 1 base at J, with 9 bases between. CDR3 nucleotide sequence: TGTGCCAGCAGGAACGACAGGAACACTGAAGCTTTCTTT. It is translated as CASRNDRNTEAFF.

As to this clone: A far bigger clonotype differs at one base, so this is likely a read error. The same CDR3 also results from other DNA sequences found in this sample. The V and J genes are TRBV4-2 and TRBJ2-5; 9 positions agree with TRBD2. The CDR3 is 17 residues long. From germline, CDR1 is LGHNA and CDR2 YNFKEQ. The V gene end was trimmed by 4 bases and the J gene end by 3 bases; junction bases not matched to a gene: 12. The CDR3 sequence is CASSPRLAGGMEETQYF. Written as DNA, the CDR3 is TGTGCCAGCAGCCCGCGACTGGCGGGAGGGATGGAAGAGACCCAGTACTTC.

The V gene is TRBV10-2, the J gene TRBJ2-1, with 9 bases fitting TRBD2. The CDR3 loop spans 15 amino acids. V trimming: 6 bases; J trimming: 2 bases; junction bases outside the gene matches: 5. Per the germline V gene, CDR1 is WSHSY and CDR2 is SAAADI. The CDR3 coding sequence is TGCGCCAGCAGAGCGACTAGCGGAACCTACAATGAGCAGTTCTTC. Encoded protein: CASRATSGTYNEQFF.

The rearrangement joins TRBV7-3 to TRBJ2-3, with D possibly matching TRBD2 (6 bases). The CDR3 is 20 amino acids. V was trimmed by 1 base and J by 3 bases, leaving 26 bases between them. Germline CDR1 is SGHTA and CDR2 is FQGTGA. The DNA of the CDR3 is TGTGCCAGCAGCTTAAATGTAGTGCCACCCCTCGGGAGTATTACAGATACGCAGTATTTT. It codes for CASSLNVVPPLGSITDTQYF.

Worth noting for this clone: Other nucleotide sequences from this sample produce the same CDR3. The chain joins TRBV29-1 to TRBJ1-2, with a tentative D call TRBD1 (5 bases). Trimming cost V 6 bases and J 2 bases, with 7 bases left between them. The length of the CDR3 is 11 residues. The germline gives CDR1 SQVTM, CDR2 ANQGSEA. CDR3 region: CSVGTNYGYTF. The CDR3 coding sequence is TGCAGCGTCGGGACCAACTATGGCTACACCTTC.

The chain combines TRBV11-2 with TRBJ1-1; 8 bases line up with TRBD1. Unmatched junction bases numbered 4, after V lost 1 base and J lost 6 bases. This CDR3 is 14 amino acids long. CDR1 SGHAT and CDR2 FQNNGV come from the germline V gene. The DNA of the CDR3 is TGTGCCAGCAGCTTAGCCCAGGGGGCTTCTGAAGCTTTCTTT. Its translation: CASSLAQGASEAFF.

The rearrangement uses TRBV18 and TRBJ2-7, with D maybe TRBD2 (6 bases). The CDR3 totals 17 residues. Trimming removed 2 bases at V and 4 bases at J, with 21 bases between. The germline CDR1 and CDR2 sequences are KGHSH and LQKENI. The CDR3 sequence: CASSPVRTTRPGYEQYF. The CDR3 DNA reads as TGTGCCAGCTCACCAGTTCGGACTACTCGCCCGGGTTACGAGCAGTACTTC.

This clone showed up many times. V gene TRBV6-4 combines with J gene TRBJ2-2; TRBD1 matches 8 bases. Germline assignment: CDR1 MRHNA and CDR2 SNTAGT. This CDR3 is built from 14 residues. V shed 9 bases and J 5 bases; nucleotides not matched to a gene: 8. This CDR3 reads CASSETGETGELFF. CDR3 coding DNA: TGTGCCAGTTCAGAGACAGGGGAGACCGGGGAGCTGTTTTTT.

Details on this clone: In the same sample, other DNA sequences code for this CDR3. This chain joins TRBV4-2 and TRBJ2-1; perhaps TRBD2 as D (6 bases). Germline CDR1 is LGHNA and CDR2 is YNFKEQ. CDR3 size: 16 residues. V gave up 3 bases and J gave up 5 bases, with 17 bases separating them. The CDR3 sequence: CASSQHEGLRDNEQFF. The CDR3 DNA sequence: TGTGCCAGCAGCCAGCACGAGGGACTCCGAGACAATGAGCAGTTCTTC.

This clone was detected a few times. This chain connects TRBV5-5 to TRBJ2-3; D not resolved. Trimming pared 0 bases from V and 0 bases from J, leaving 11 bases between. Germline-derived CDR1 and CDR2 are SGHKS and YYEKEE (reference sequence). The CDR3 totals 16 residues. The DNA of the CDR3 is TGTGCCAGCAGCTTGGAAGGTATTCCTAGCACAGATACGCAGTATTTT. This codes for CASSLEGIPSTDTQYF.

This chain's CDR3 is CAISDGTKVVDTQYF. The CDR3 DNA follows: TGTGCCATCAGTGACGGGACTAAAGTGGTAGATACGCAGTATTTT. The gene calls are TRBV10-3 and TRBJ2-3; 7 positions agree with TRBD2. V was pared by 3 bases and J by 5 bases, with 8 bases of the junction left unmatched. From germline, CDR1 is ENHRY and CDR2 SYGVKD. The CDR3 covers 15 residues.

The chain has TRBV5-1 and TRBJ1-3; D is ambiguous. V was clipped by 0 bases and J by 2 bases, with 9 bases between them. CDR1 is SGHRS and CDR2 is YFSETQ in the germline V gene. The CDR3 loop spans 15 amino acids. This CDR3 is CASSLVVGAGNTIYF. CDR3 DNA: TGCGCCAGCAGCTTGGTGGTAGGAGCTGGAAACACCATATATTTT.

The CDR3 spells CASSPPGSGTGELFF. CDR3 nucleotide sequence: TGTGCCAGCAGTCCCCCCGGGAGTGGTACCGGGGAGCTGTTTTTT. The gene calls are TRBV28 and TRBJ2-2; weak D call: TRBD2 (6 bases). The V gene lost 5 bases and the J gene lost 5 bases, with 15 bases spanning the gap. CDR3 length equals 15 residues. Germline-derived CDR1 and CDR2 are MDHEN and SYDVKM.

This chain links TRBV10-3 with TRBJ1-4, with a tentative D call TRBD1 (5 bases). Germline assignment: CDR1 ENHRY and CDR2 SYGVKD. The V end was cut by 3 bases, the J end by 4 bases, with 18 bases between. The CDR3 length is 17 residues. CDR3 coding DNA: TGTGCCATCAGTGATGGTGCGCGGGGGGAGATTAATGAAAAACTGTTTTTT. Its protein is CAISDGARGEINEKLFF.

Concerning this clone: The junction does not match germline at one end; this may be a read error. The chain is built from TRBV30 and TRBJ2-7; D call uncertain. CDR1 and CDR2 (germline): GTSNPN, SVGIG (reference sequence). The CDR3 has 13 amino acids. CDR3 sequence: CARSVGRRTEQYF. CDR3 coding DNA: TGTGCCCGGAGTGTAGGTCGCCGCACAGAGCAGTACTTC.

V usage is TRBV10-3 and J usage is TRBJ2-7; D may be TRBD2 (5 bases). Germline CDR1 ENHRY, CDR2 SYGVKD. The germline V and J ends were trimmed by 0 bases and 4 bases, with 16 bases remaining between them. This CDR3 contains 16 residues. The CDR3 sequence is CAISESFSGSQYEQYF. CDR3 bases: TGTGCCATCAGTGAGTCGTTCAGTGGGAGCCAATACGAGCAGTACTTC.

The V gene is TRBV4-2, the J gene TRBJ1-2; the match to TRBD1 covers 8 bases. The V and J ends lost 3 bases and 8 bases, in that order; junction bases with no gene match: 8. The germline V gene has CDR1 LGHNA and CDR2 YNFKEQ. The CDR3 is 14 residues long. CDR3 bases: TGTGCCAGCAGCCACCGGACAGGGCTACGGGGCTACACCTTC. Protein sequence: CASSHRTGLRGYTF.

Note on this clone: Other nucleotide sequences from this sample produce the same CDR3. The V gene is TRBV6-5, the J gene TRBJ1-2; D is unresolved. V was trimmed by 0 bases and J by 1 base, leaving 3 bases between them. The CDR3 length is 13 residues. The germline CDR1 and CDR2 sequences are MNHEY and SVGAGI. DNA for the CDR3: TGTGCCAGCAGTTACTCAAGTAACTATGGCTACACCTTC. Encoded protein: CASSYSSNYGYTF.

The J gene is TRBJ2-6, the V gene TRBV19; 8 bases agree with TRBD1. Germline V CDR1 and CDR2: LNHDA, SQIVND (reference sequence). This CDR3 contains 17 residues. With 6 bases clipped from V and 1 base from J, the junction kept 8 bases outside the gene matches. CDR3 loop: CASSITGGVSGANVLTF. The CDR3 bases are TGTGCCAGTAGCATCACAGGGGGTGTATCTGGGGCCAACGTCCTGACTTTC.

In this sample, this clone turned up once. This chain uses TRBV11-3 with TRBJ2-7, with TRBD1 matching 8 bases. V dropped 4 bases and J dropped 3; count of bases not matched to a gene: 5. The length of the CDR3 is 14 residues. CDR1 and CDR2 from the germline V gene are SGHNT and YENEEA. CDR3 DNA sequence: TGTGCCAGCAGCTACGGACAGGGAGACTACGAGCAGTACTTC. It codes for CASSYGQGDYEQYF.

This clone has a handful of counts. Being one base from a much bigger clone, this may be a read error. V usage is TRBV5-1 and J usage is TRBJ1-1; no definite D call. The germline V gene encodes CDR1 SGHRS and CDR2 YFSETQ. Between the trimmed V and J ends, which lost 1 base and 4 bases, there was a span of 5 bases. The CDR3 length is 12 residues. CDR3 amino acids: CASSLTGTEAFF. DNA for the CDR3: TGCGCCAGCAGCTTGACGGGCACTGAAGCTTTCTTT.